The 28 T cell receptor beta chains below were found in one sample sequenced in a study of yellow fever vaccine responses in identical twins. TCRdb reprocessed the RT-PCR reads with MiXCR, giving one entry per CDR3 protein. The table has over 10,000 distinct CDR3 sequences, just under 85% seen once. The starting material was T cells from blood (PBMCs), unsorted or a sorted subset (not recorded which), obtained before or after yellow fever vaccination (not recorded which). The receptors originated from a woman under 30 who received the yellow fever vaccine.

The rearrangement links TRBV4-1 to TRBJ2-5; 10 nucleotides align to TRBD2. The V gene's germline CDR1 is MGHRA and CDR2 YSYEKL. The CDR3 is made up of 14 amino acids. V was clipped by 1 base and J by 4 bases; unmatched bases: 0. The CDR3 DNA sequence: TGCGCCAGCAGCCAAGGACTAGCGGGAGAGACCCAGTACTTC. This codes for CASSQGLAGETQYF.

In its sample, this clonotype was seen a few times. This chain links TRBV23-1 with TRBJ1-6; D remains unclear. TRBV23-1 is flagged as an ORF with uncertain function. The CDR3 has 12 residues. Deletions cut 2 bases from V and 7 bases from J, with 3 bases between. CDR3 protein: CASSQGNSPLHF. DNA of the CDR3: TGCGCCAGCAGTCAAGGGAATTCACCCCTCCACTTT.

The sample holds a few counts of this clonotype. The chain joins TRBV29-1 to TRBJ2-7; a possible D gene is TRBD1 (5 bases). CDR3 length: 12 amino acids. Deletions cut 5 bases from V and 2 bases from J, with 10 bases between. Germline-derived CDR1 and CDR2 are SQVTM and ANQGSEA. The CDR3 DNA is TGCAGCGTTAGGGCAGGGCCCTACGAGCAGTACTTC. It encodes CSVRAGPYEQYF.

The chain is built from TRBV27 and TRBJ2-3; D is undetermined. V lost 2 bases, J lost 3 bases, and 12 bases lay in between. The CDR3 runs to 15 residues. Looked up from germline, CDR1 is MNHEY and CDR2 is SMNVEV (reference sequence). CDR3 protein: CASSLNWVETDTQYF. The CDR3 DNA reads TGTGCCAGCAGTTTAAACTGGGTCGAGACAGATACGCAGTATTTT.

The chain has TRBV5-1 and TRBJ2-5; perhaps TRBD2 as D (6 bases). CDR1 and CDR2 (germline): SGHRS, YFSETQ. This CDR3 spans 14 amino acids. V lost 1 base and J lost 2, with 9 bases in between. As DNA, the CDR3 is TGCGCCAGCAGCTTGTTGGCGGGACAAGAGACCCAGTACTTC. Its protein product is CASSLLAGQETQYF.

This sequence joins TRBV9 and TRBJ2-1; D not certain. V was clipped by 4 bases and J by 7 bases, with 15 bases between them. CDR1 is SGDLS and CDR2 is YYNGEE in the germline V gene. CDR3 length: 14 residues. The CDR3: CASSPDPDHNEQFF. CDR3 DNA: TGTGCCAGCAGCCCCGACCCCGATCATAATGAGCAGTTCTTC.

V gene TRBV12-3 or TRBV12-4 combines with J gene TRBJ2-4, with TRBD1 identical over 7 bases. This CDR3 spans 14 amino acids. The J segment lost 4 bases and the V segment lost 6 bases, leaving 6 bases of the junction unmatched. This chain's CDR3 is CASRKGAWKNIQYF. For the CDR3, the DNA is TGTGCCAGCAGAAAGGGGGCATGGAAAAACATTCAGTACTTC.

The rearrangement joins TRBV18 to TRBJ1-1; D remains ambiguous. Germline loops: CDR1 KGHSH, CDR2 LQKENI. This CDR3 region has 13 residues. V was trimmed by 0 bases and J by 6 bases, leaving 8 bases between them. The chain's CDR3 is CASSPPGSPEAFF. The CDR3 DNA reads TGTGCCAGCTCACCACCGGGGTCCCCTGAAGCTTTCTTT.

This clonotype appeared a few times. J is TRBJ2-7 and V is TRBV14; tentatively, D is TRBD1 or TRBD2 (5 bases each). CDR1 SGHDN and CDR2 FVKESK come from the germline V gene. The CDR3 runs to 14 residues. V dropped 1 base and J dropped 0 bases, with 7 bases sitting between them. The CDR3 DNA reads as TGTGCCAGCAGCCAAGGGGGGTTCTCCTACGAGCAGTACTTC. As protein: CASSQGGFSYEQYF. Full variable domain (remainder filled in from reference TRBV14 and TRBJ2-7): EAGVTQFPSHSVIEKGQTVTLRCDPISGHDNLYWYRRVMGKEIKFLLHFVKESKQDESGMPNNRFLAERTGGTYSTLKVQPAELEDSGVYFCASSQGGFSYEQYFGPGTRLTVT.

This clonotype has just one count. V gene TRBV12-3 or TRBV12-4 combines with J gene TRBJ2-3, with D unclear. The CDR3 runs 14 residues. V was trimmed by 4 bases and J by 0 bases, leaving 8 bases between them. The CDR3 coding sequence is TGTGCCAGCAGTTCGATCGACAGCACAGATACGCAGTATTTT. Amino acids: CASSSIDSTDTQYF.

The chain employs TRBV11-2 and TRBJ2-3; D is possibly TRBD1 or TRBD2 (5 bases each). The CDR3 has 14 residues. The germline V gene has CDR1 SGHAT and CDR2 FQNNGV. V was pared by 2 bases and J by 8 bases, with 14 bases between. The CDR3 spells CASSLLPGQGTQYF. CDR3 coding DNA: TGTGCCAGCAGCTTACTGCCGGGGCAGGGTACGCAGTATTTT.

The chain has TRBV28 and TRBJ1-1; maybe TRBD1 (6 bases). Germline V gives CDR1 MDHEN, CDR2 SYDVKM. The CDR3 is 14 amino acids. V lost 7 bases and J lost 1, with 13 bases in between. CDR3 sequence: CASKGGVWNTEAFF. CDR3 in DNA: TGTGCCAGCAAAGGGGGAGTTTGGAACACTGAAGCTTTCTTT.

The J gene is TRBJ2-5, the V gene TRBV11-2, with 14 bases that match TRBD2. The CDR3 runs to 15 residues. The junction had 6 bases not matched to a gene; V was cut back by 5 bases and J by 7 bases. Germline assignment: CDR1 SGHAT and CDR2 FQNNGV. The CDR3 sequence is CASSLSGTSGGTQYF. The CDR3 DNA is TGTGCCAGCAGCCTCTCCGGGACTAGCGGGGGGACCCAGTACTTC.

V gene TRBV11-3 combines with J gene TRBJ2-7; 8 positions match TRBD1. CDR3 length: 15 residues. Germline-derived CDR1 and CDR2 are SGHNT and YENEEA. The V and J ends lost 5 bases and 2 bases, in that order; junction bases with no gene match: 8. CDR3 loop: CASSPRQGSAYEQYF. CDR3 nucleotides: TGTGCCAGCAGCCCTCGACAGGGGTCGGCCTACGAGCAGTACTTC. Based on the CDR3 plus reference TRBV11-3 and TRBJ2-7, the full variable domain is EAGVVQSPRYKIIEKKQPVAFWCNPISGHNTLYWYLQNLGQGPELLIRYENEEAVDDSQLPKDRFSAERLKGVDSTLKIQPAELGDSAVYLCASSPRQGSAYEQYFGPGTRLTVT.

CDR3 residues: CASSLMGEQFF. The CDR3 nucleotides are TGTGCCAGCAGCTTAATGGGAGAGCAGTTCTTC. The V and J genes are TRBV7-3 and TRBJ2-1, with unresolved D. The CDR3 extends over 11 amino acids. The V and J ends lost 1 base and 10 bases respectively, with 5 bases between them. The germline gives CDR1 SGHTA, CDR2 FQGTGA.

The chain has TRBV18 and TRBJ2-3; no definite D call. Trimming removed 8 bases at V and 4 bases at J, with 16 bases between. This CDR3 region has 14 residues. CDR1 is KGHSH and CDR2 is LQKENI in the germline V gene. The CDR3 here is CASPHREVPDTQYF. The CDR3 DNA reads TGTGCCAGCCCACATAGAGAGGTGCCAGATACGCAGTATTTT.

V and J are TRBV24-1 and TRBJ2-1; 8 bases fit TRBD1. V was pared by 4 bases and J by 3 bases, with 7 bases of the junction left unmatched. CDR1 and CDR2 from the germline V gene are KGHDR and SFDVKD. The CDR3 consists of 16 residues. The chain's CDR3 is CATSDRQGSNYNEQFF. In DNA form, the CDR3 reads TGTGCCACCAGTGACCGACAGGGGTCAAACTACAATGAGCAGTTCTTC.

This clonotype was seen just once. The CDR3, as DNA: TGTGCCAGCAGCGCACATACCGGACTAGAAGCTTTCTTT. Its protein is CASSAHTGLEAFF. This chain uses TRBV7-9 with TRBJ1-1; D gene uncertain. Trimming left V 5 bases short and J 8 bases short, with 15 bases between. The germline V gene has CDR1 SEHNR and CDR2 FQNEAQ (reference sequence). The CDR3 spans 13 residues.

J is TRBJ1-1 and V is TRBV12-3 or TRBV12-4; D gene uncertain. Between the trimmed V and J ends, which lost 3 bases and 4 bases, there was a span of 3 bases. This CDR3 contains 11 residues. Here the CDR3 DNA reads TGTGCCAGCAGTTTCCTCACTGAAGCTTTCTTT. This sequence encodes CASSFLTEAFF.

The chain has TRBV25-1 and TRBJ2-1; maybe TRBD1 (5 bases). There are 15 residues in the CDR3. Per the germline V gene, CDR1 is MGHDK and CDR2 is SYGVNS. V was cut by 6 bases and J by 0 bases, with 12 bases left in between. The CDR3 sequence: CASSRQPSSYNEQFF. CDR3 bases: TGTGCCAGCAGCCGACAGCCGAGCTCCTACAATGAGCAGTTCTTC. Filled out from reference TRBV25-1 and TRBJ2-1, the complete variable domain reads EADIYQTPRYLVIGTGKKITLECSQTMGHDKMYWYQQDPGMELHLIHYSYGVNSTEKGDLSSESTVSRIRTEHFPLTLESARPSHTSQYLCASSRQPSSYNEQFFGPGTRLTVL.

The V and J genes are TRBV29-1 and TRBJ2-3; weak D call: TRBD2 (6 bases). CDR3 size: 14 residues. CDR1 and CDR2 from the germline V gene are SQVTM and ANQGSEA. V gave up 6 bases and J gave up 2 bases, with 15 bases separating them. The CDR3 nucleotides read TGCAGCGTCGCGGGACTGGAGTACACAGATACGCAGTATTTT. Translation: CSVAGLEYTDTQYF.

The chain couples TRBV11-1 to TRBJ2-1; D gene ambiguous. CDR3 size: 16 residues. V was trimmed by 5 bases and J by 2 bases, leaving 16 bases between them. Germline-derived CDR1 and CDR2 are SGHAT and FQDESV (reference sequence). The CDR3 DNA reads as TGTGCCAGCAGCCGTAGGGAAGGGCGGCCCTACAATGAGCAGTTCTTC. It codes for CASSRREGRPYNEQFF.

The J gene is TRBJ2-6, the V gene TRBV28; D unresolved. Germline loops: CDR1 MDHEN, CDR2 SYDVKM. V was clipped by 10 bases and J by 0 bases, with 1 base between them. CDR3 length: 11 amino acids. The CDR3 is CATSGANVLTF. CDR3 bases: TGTGCCACCTCTGGGGCCAACGTCCTGACTTTC.

Here the CDR3 reads CASSLPGFYEQYF. Written as DNA, the CDR3 is TGTGCCAGCAGTTTACCTGGTTTCTACGAGCAGTACTTC. This chain links TRBV12-3 or TRBV12-4 with TRBJ2-7; D gene ambiguous. This CDR3 contains 13 residues. Trimming took 2 bases from V and 3 from J, leaving 8 bases between them.

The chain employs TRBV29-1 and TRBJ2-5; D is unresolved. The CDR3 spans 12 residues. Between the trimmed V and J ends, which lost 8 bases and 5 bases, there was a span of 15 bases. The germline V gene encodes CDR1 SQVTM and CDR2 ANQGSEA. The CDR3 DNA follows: TGCAGCTCCTATTACGAGTGGGAGACCCAGTACTTC. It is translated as CSSYYEWETQYF.

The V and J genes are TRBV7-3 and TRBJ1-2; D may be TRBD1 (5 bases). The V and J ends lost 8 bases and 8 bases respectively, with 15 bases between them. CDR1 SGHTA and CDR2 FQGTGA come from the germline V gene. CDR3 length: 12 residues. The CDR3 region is CASAILGGGYTF. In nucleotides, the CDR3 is TGTGCCAGCGCCATCCTCGGGGGAGGCTACACCTTC.

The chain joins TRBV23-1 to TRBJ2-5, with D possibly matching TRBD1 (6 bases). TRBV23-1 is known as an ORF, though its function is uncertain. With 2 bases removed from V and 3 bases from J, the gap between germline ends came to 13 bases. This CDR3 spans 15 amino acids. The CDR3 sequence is CASSQPGHLKETQYF. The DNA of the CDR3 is TGCGCCAGCAGTCAACCGGGACACCTGAAAGAGACCCAGTACTTC.

The CDR3 loop reads CASSPRATSFSGANVLTF. DNA for the CDR3: TGTGCCAGCAGCCCCCGGGCGACATCCTTCTCTGGGGCCAACGTCCTGACTTTC. The rearrangement uses TRBV11-2 and TRBJ2-6; D is ambiguous. Deletions cut 5 bases from V and 0 bases from J, with 17 bases between. CDR1 is SGHAT, CDR2 FQNNGV, per germline. The CDR3 extends over 18 amino acids.